The present T cell receptor beta chain was sequenced within a study of blood T cell repertoires in COVID-19. In the study overall: Samples of COVID-19 (acute and convalescent) were obtained from the United States, Italy and Spain. The cDNA or gDNA used as material had been derived from T cells, B-cell-depleted T cells, or PBMCs.

Germline-derived CDR1 and CDR2 are GTSNPN and SVGIG (reference sequence). J was trimmed by 2 bases and V by 2 bases; bases with no gene match: 5. The CDR3 contains 16 residues. Assay: immunoSEQ multiplex PCR; the TCRdb copy retains only in-frame clones and omits some. The sample has a few hundred thousand clones; about 85% are singletons. Cohorts were determined from participant-reported clinical history. Recovered Cohort 3 donors showed two negative PCRs, clearance, or symptom resolution. This clonotype was sampled from a woman aged 25-40 years who had recovered from COVID-19. The chain links TRBV30 to TRBJ2-3, with TRBD2 matching 12 bases. Sequenced material: PBMCs or T cells enriched from blood (not recorded which). CDR3 in DNA: TGTGCCTGGAGTCCTCTAGCGGGGGGGCACACAGATACGCAGTATTTT. Translated: CAWSPLAGGHTDTQYF. The complete variable domain, with remaining parts taken from reference TRBV30 and TRBJ2-3, reads SQTIHQWPATLVQPVGSPLSLECTVEGTSNPNLYWYRQAAGRGLQLLFYSVGIGQISSEVPQNLSASRPQDRQFILSSKKLLLSDSGFYLCAWSPLAGGHTDTQYFGPGTRLTVL.